A single TCR beta chain is shown here with its context. Its antigen is as yet unknown. The entry originates in a study of OX40 agonist ivuxolimab in advanced cancers. Germline CDR1 reads KGHSH; CDR2 reads LQKENI. The CDR3 sequence is 15 residues long. V was shortened by 6 bases and J by 0 bases, with 9 bases between the two germline ends. Assay: immunoSEQ multiplex PCR; the TCRdb copy retains only in-frame clones and omits some. The data hold around 40,000 clones, with approximately 89% observed a single time. Whole-study results and caveats: Those patients achieving a partial response at 0.1-3.0 mg/kg showed among the lowest clonal expansion.

The investigators sampled blood at baseline, at cycle 4 day 1, and at cycle 7 day 1. This TCR came from an adult with an advanced solid tumor such as melanoma, head and neck, liver or kidney cancer. The chain carries TRBV18 and TRBJ2-6, with unresolved D. Sequenced material: CD4+ or CD8+ T cells sorted from blood, taken in a trial of the OX40 agonist ivuxolimab. The CDR3 region is CASSPTPSGANVLTF. The CDR3 bases are TGTGCCAGCTCGCCCACACCCTCTGGGGCCAACGTCCTGACTTTC.